Below are 21 T cell receptor beta chains sequenced from a single sample in a study of control samples from healthy donors and cancer patients. This table comes from immunoSEQ multiplex PCR, and its TCRdb copy is limited to in-frame clones, with some not included. The sample has 90,000 to 100,000 clones; approximately 88% are singletons. Material for sequencing was PBMCs. The receptors here all came from a man between 65 and 79 years old with lung cancer.

The gene calls are TRBV9 and TRBJ2-3; TRBD2 matches 11 bases. This CDR3 spans 20 amino acids. Germline lookup yields CDR1 SGDLS and CDR2 YYNGEE. J gave up 0 bases and V 2 bases, and 14 bases lay outside the gene matches. DNA of the CDR3: TGTGCCAGCAGCGTCTCCCCCCGGGCTAGCGGGGGGACTAGCACAGATACGCAGTATTTT. Translating gives CASSVSPRASGGTSTDTQYF.

CDR3 sequence reads: CASSRPILEYDEQYF. The CDR3 region has the DNA TGTGCCAGCAGTCGCCCGATACTGGAGTATGACGAGCAGTACTTC. The rearrangement uses TRBV6-4 and TRBJ2-7; no firm D call. The CDR3 covers 15 residues. V lost 5 bases, J lost 5 bases, and 19 bases lay in between. Germline V gene sequence: CDR1 MRHNA, CDR2 SNTAGT.

The chain has TRBV4-3 and TRBJ2-2, with D possibly matching TRBD2 (7 bases). This CDR3 region has 18 residues. V was trimmed by 0 bases and J by 7 bases, leaving 21 bases between them. Germline V lookup: CDR1 LGHNA, CDR2 YSLEER. Here the CDR3 reads CASSQDLGGAQAVGELFF. CDR3 bases: TGCGCCAGCAGCCAAGATTTAGGGGGGGCGCAGGCCGTCGGGGAGCTGTTTTTT.

The gene calls are TRBV11-2 and TRBJ2-7; 8 nucleotides align to TRBD2. Trimming took 0 bases from V and 1 from J; bases not matched to a gene: 5. CDR3 size: 16 residues. The germline CDR1 and CDR2 sequences are SGHAT and FQNNGV. The CDR3 reads CASSLDRGGLSYEQYF. CDR3 in DNA: TGTGCCAGCAGCTTAGATCGGGGGGGCTTATCCTACGAGCAGTACTTC. The full variable domain, in which reference TRBV11-2 and TRBJ2-7 provide the parts outside the CDR3, is EAGVAQSPRYKIIEKRQSVAFWCNPISGHATLYWYQQILGQGPKLLIQFQNNGVVDDSQLPKDRFSAERLKGVDSTLKIQPAKLEDSAVYLCASSLDRGGLSYEQYFGPGTRLTVT.

The J gene is TRBJ2-3, the V gene TRBV5-5; D uncertain. Trimming cost V 5 bases and J 1 base, with 20 bases left between them. CDR3 length: 17 amino acids. Looked up from germline, CDR1 is SGHKS and CDR2 is YYEKEE (reference sequence). The CDR3 sequence: CASSFRTDGTGTDTQYF. The DNA for the CDR3 is TGTGCCAGCAGTTTCAGAACCGACGGAACGGGCACAGATACGCAGTATTTT. The complete variable domain, with remaining parts taken from reference TRBV5-5 and TRBJ2-3, reads DAGVTQSPTHLIKTRGQQVTLRCSPISGHKSVSWYQQVLGQGPQFIFQYYEKEERGRGNFPDRFSARQFPNYSSELNVNALLLGDSALYLCASSFRTDGTGTDTQYFGPGTRLTVL.

This chain joins TRBV5-1 and TRBJ2-5, with no clear D. Germline CDR1 and CDR2: SGHRS and YFSETQ. This CDR3 region has 14 residues. The germline V and J ends were trimmed by 0 bases and 5 bases, with 11 bases remaining between them. The CDR3 is CASSLGSGFETQYF. The CDR3 coding sequence is TGCGCCAGCAGCTTGGGGTCCGGGTTCGAGACCCAGTACTTC.

The chain combines TRBV14 with TRBJ2-2; no clear D. CDR1 is SGHDN, CDR2 FVKESK, per germline. Trimming stripped 3 bases from V and 5 bases from J, with 7 bases between. The CDR3 runs to 13 residues. In nucleotides, the CDR3 is TGTGCCAGCAGCCAGCCCGTGACCGGGGAGCTGTTTTTT. Amino acid sequence: CASSQPVTGELFF.

The table lists this clone with a count of one. The chain recombines TRBV9 with TRBJ2-3, with D possibly matching TRBD1 (7 bases). This CDR3 has 14 residues. Germline values: CDR1 SGDLS, CDR2 YYNGEE. V was pared by 2 bases and J by 6 bases, with 13 bases between. CDR3: CASSVRGAEDTQYF. The CDR3 DNA sequence: TGTGCCAGCAGCGTCAGGGGGGCCGAGGATACGCAGTATTTT.

This rearrangement joins TRBV3-1 (or the pseudogene TRBV3-2) to TRBJ2-7, with 7 bases fitting TRBD1. The CDR3 sequence is 15 residues long. The ends lost 3 bases at V and 5 bases at J; junction bases unmatched: 10. Germline-derived CDR1 and CDR2 are LGHDT and YNNKEL (reference sequence). CDR3 in amino acids: CASSHGDRVPHEQYF. CDR3 coding DNA: TGTGCCAGCAGCCACGGCGACAGGGTCCCGCACGAGCAGTACTTC.

The rearrangement links TRBV24-1 to TRBJ1-2; D is possibly TRBD1 (5 bases). The germline V and J ends were trimmed by 4 bases and 8 bases, with 22 bases remaining between them. The CDR3 sequence is 16 residues long. The germline V gene encodes CDR1 KGHDR and CDR2 SFDVKD. This chain's CDR3 is CATSEKGTSRLRGYTF. The CDR3 bases are TGTGCCACCAGTGAGAAGGGGACTTCCCGTTTAAGGGGCTACACCTTC.

The rearrangement uses TRBV21-1 and TRBJ2-2. TRBV21-1 is an annotated pseudogene. This CDR3 spans 16 amino acids. CDR3 DNA sequence: TGTGCCAGCAGCAAAGAGGCTAACCGCTACACCGGGGAGCTGTTTTTT. As protein: CASSKEANRYTGELFF.

This chain links TRBV19 with TRBJ1-1; 7 positions match TRBD1. CDR3 size: 17 residues. Trimming removed 7 bases from V and 4 bases from J; junction bases left unmatched: 18. Looked up from germline, CDR1 is LNHDA and CDR2 is SQIVND (reference sequence). As DNA, the CDR3 is TGTGCCAGTACCAGTATAGTCCTCAACAGGGGAGGCACTGAAGCTTTCTTT. Encoded protein: CASTSIVLNRGGTEAFF.

This rearrangement joins TRBV3-1 (or the pseudogene TRBV3-2) to TRBJ1-5; D remains ambiguous. CDR3 size: 14 residues. V gave up 4 bases and J gave up 2 bases, with 9 bases separating them. Germline V gene sequence: CDR1 LGHDT, CDR2 YNNKEL (reference sequence). CDR3 sequence: CASSPGQGNQPQHF. The CDR3 DNA follows: TGTGCCAGCAGCCCCGGGCAGGGCAATCAGCCCCAGCATTTT.

This chain connects TRBV5-1 to TRBJ2-5; 9 bases fit TRBD2. The CDR3 is made up of 16 amino acids. J gave up 4 bases and V 1 base, and 8 bases lay outside the gene matches. Germline CDR1 is SGHRS and CDR2 is YFSETQ. The CDR3 region has the DNA TGCGCCAGCAGCTTGAATCCAGCGGGGGGCCTAGAGACCCAGTACTTC. It yields the protein CASSLNPAGGLETQYF. The full variable domain, its missing parts supplied by reference TRBV5-1 and TRBJ2-5, is KAGVTQTPRYLIKTRGQQVTLSCSPISGHRSVSWYQQTPGQGLQFLFEYFSETQRNKGNFPGRFSGRQFSNSRSEMNVSTLELGDSALYLCASSLNPAGGLETQYFGPGTRLLVL.

The DNA for the CDR3 is TGCAGCGTTGGGGAGGGGCCTTTGAGTGAAGCTTTCTTT. This encodes CSVGEGPLSEAFF. The chain recombines TRBV29-1 with TRBJ1-1; TRBD1 is a possible D gene (5 bases). CDR1 and CDR2 from the germline V gene are SQVTM and ANQGSEA. The CDR3 sequence is 13 residues long. The V end was cut by 4 bases, the J end by 7 bases, with 16 bases between.

This chain joins TRBV5-1 and TRBJ2-2; D is ambiguous. The CDR3 has 14 residues. The V and J ends lost 0 bases and 6 bases respectively, with 9 bases between them. CDR1 and CDR2 from the germline V gene are SGHRS and YFSETQ. The CDR3 loop reads CASSLGLGSGELFF. CDR3 nucleotide sequence: TGCGCCAGCAGCTTGGGCCTAGGGTCCGGGGAGCTGTTTTTT.

The chain links TRBV5-1 to TRBJ2-7, with D possibly being TRBD1 or TRBD2 (5 bases each). Per the germline V gene, CDR1 is SGHRS and CDR2 is YFSETQ. This CDR3 is 14 amino acids long. Trimming took 4 bases from V and 6 from J, leaving 17 bases between them. The CDR3 nucleotides are TGCGCCAGCAGCCGGGACCCCTGGGCTGGCGAGCAGTACTTC. Translated, it gives CASSRDPWAGEQYF.

This rearrangement joins TRBV6-5 to TRBJ1-5, with TRBD1 as a possible D gene (5 bases). CDR3 length: 14 residues. V dropped 7 bases and J dropped 1 base, with 11 bases sitting between them. Germline V lookup: CDR1 MNHEY, CDR2 SVGAGI. CDR3 in DNA: TGTGCCAGCATGAGGGACGGCAGCAATCAGCCCCAGCATTTT. As protein: CASMRDGSNQPQHF.

V usage is TRBV2 and J usage is TRBJ2-1, with 7 bases fitting TRBD1. Germline values: CDR1 SNHLY, CDR2 FYNNEI. The CDR3 consists of 14 residues. Losses at the gene ends were 8 bases for V and 1 base for J; bases not matched to a gene: 5. The CDR3 spells CASCGTASYNEQFF. The DNA of the CDR3 is TGTGCCAGCTGTGGGACAGCATCCTACAATGAGCAGTTCTTC.

This chain connects TRBV18 to TRBJ2-1, with a tentative D call TRBD2 (5 bases). Germline loops: CDR1 KGHSH, CDR2 LQKENI. Trimming took 0 bases from V and 1 from J, leaving 10 bases between them. This CDR3 spans 16 amino acids. The CDR3 sequence: CASSPPSRGSYNEQFF. CDR3 sequence (DNA): TGTGCCAGCTCACCACCTTCCCGGGGTTCCTACAATGAGCAGTTCTTC.

This sequence joins TRBV7-6 and TRBJ2-3; D call uncertain. This CDR3 has 12 amino acids. Trimming shortened V by 5 bases and J by 9 bases, and 12 bases separated the two germline ends. CDR1 and CDR2 (germline): SGHVS, FNYEAQ. This chain's CDR3 is CASSGARETQYF. The CDR3 region has the DNA TGTGCCAGCAGCGGCGCCCGTGAGACGCAGTATTTT. Together with reference TRBV7-6 and TRBJ2-3, the CDR3 gives the full variable domain: GAGVSQSPRYKVTKRGQDVALRCDPISGHVSLYWYRQALGQGPEFLTYFNYEAQQDKSGLPNDRFSAERPEGSISTLTIQRTEQRDSAMYRCASSGARETQYFGPGTRLTVL.